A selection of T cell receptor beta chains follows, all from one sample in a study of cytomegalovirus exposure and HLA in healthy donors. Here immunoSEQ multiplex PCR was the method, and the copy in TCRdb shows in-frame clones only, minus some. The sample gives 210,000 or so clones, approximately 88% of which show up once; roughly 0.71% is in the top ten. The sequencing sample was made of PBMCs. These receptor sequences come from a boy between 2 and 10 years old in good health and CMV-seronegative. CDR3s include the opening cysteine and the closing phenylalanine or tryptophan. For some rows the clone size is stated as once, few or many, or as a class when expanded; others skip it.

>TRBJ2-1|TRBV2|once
CASRVLAGYNEQFF
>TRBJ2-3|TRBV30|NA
CAWSVLAKSTDTQYF
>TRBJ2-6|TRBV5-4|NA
CASSHPGLVVSGANVLTF
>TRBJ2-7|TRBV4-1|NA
CASSQGAAGVSYEQYF
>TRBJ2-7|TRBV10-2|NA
CASSEDPAYEQYF
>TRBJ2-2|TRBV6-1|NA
CASTRGMDTGELFF
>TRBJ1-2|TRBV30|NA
CAWSASTGDYGYTF
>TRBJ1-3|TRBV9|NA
CASSPYRVSGNTIYF
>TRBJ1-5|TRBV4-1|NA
CASSHPGQPQHF
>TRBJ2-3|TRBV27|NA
CASSTGPTDTQYF
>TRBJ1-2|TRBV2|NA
CASRSEGYGYTF
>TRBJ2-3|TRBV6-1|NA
CATKLRGTDTQYF
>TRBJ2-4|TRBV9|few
CASSVDPLVGNIQYF
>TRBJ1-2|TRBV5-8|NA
CASSLIGTAARGYTF
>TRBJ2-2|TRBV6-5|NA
CASRTGNTGELFF
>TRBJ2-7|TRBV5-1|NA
CASSLVDLAGGPSEQYF
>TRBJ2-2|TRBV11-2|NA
CASSLWTGRNTGELFF
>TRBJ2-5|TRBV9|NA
CASSVGLAGDETQYF
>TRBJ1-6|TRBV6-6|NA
CASSYIPSSYNSPLHF
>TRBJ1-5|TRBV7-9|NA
CASSLEGAGNQPQHF
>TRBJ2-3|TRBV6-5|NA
CASSSLESTQYF
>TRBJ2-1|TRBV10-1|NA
CASSERSGGALEQFF
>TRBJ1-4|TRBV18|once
CASSGDRDADEKLFF
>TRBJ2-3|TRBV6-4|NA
CASSDGGGSTDTQYF
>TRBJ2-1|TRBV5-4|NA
CASSLASIYNEQFF
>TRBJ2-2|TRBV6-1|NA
CASSATIQGKGTGELFF
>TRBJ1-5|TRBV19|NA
CASSIGGPQPQHF
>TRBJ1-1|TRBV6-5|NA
CASSYSWASGEAFF
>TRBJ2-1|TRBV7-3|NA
CASSIGTSGEYNEQFF